The next 21 T cell receptor beta chains were all read from a single sample in a study of beta chain features in type 1 diabetes listed by TCRdb under 2018. Receptors were amplified or captured by the immunoSEQ multiplex PCR assay. All of the isolated RNA was reverse transcribed with the High Capacity cDNA Reverse Transcription Kit, so expressed TCRB transcripts were sequenced. What TCRdb holds here is the immuneACCESS table cut down to in-frame rearrangements. Part of the clones is not present; checked against another copy, under half of the missing clones reflect an unresolved V gene, and the others are unexplained. Within this sample are 60,000 or so clones, with around three fifths of them counted one time only. Roughly 2.4% of the sample lies in the top ten. Sequences were obtained from Tregs from blood. Per the publication, the cell subset or site label means: regulatory CD4+ T cells. The receptors were gathered from a woman between 18 and 29 years old in good health.

The chain recombines TRBV4-2 with TRBJ2-3; possible D gene TRBD2, 6 bases. The V end lost 1 base, the J end lost 2 bases, and 10 bases lay between the germline ends. The V gene's germline CDR1 is LGHNA and CDR2 YNFKEQ. CDR3 length: 15 residues. In DNA, the CDR3 is TGTGCCAGCAGCCAAGGTAGCGGAAACACAGATACGCAGTATTTT. Translation: CASSQGSGNTDTQYF.

J is TRBJ1-5 and V is TRBV15; D is undetermined. CDR3 size: 15 residues. V lost 5 bases to trimming and J lost 5 bases, with 16 bases between them. Germline CDR1 reads LNHNV; CDR2 reads YYDKDF (reference sequence). CDR3 in amino acids: CATSGQVGWDQPQHF. The CDR3 coding sequence is TGTGCCACCAGCGGGCAGGTCGGATGGGATCAGCCCCAGCATTTT.

This sequence joins TRBV6-1 and TRBJ2-7; 12 nucleotides agree with TRBD2. V lost 6 bases, J lost 2 bases, and 5 bases stayed unmatched. The CDR3 totals 15 residues. Germline V gives CDR1 MNHNS, CDR2 SASEGT. CDR3: CASRSRTSGAYEQYF. In nucleotides, the CDR3 is TGTGCCAGCAGAAGTCGGACTAGCGGGGCCTACGAGCAGTACTTC.

The chain carries TRBV9 and TRBJ2-3; D might be TRBD2 (5 bases). V gave up 3 bases and J gave up 6 bases, with 17 bases separating them. The CDR3 length is 15 residues. Germline V gene data show CDR1 as SGDLS and CDR2 as YYNGEE. The CDR3 region has the DNA TGTGCCAGCAGCGGTTTTAGTGGGTCGGGGGATACGCAGTATTTT. It is translated as CASSGFSGSGDTQYF. Drawing the rest from reference TRBV9 and TRBJ2-3, the complete variable domain is DSGVTQTPKHLITATGQRVTLRCSPRSGDLSVYWYQQSLDQGLQFLIQYYNGEERAKGNILERFSAQQFPDLHSELNLSSLELGDSALYFCASSGFSGSGDTQYFGPGTRLTVL.

The chain couples TRBV4-1 to TRBJ2-5, with 16 bases that match TRBD2. V was clipped by 6 bases and J by 6 bases; unmatched bases: 10. The CDR3 contains 17 residues. Germline lookup yields CDR1 MGHRA and CDR2 YSYEKL. Written as DNA, the CDR3 is TGCGCCAGCAGTTTAGGGACTAGCGGGAGGGCCATAAAGACCCAGTACTTC. Translation gives CASSLGTSGRAIKTQYF.

V is TRBV10-3 and J is TRBJ1-1, with D uncertain. The CDR3 has 14 amino acids. With 8 bases removed from V and 0 bases from J, the gap between germline ends came to 13 bases. Germline CDR1 is ENHRY and CDR2 is SYGVKD. The CDR3 coding sequence is TGTGCCATCTCAGAGGTAAACCTGAACACTGAAGCTTTCTTT. This codes for CAISEVNLNTEAFF.

This chain connects TRBV5-1 to TRBJ2-1; D gene ambiguous. V was trimmed by 0 bases and J by 6 bases, leaving 13 bases between them. There are 15 residues in the CDR3. Germline CDR1 and CDR2: SGHRS and YFSETQ. CDR3 DNA: TGCGCCAGCAGCTTGGCCGGTGCAAGCACCAATGAGCAGTTCTTC. Translated: CASSLAGASTNEQFF.

The chain's CDR3 is CASSERQGRQPQHF. Here the CDR3 DNA reads TGTGCCAGCTCAGAAAGACAGGGGAGACAGCCCCAGCATTTT. V usage is TRBV18 and J usage is TRBJ1-5; the match to TRBD1 covers 8 bases. CDR1 is KGHSH, CDR2 LQKENI, per germline. Trimming cost V 5 bases and J 7 bases; bases outside gene matches: 7. The CDR3 loop spans 14 amino acids. The whole variable domain, filled in from reference TRBV18 and TRBJ1-5, reads NAGVMQNPRHLVRRRGQEARLRCSPMKGHSHVYWYRQLPEEGLKFMVYLQKENIIDESGMPKERFSAEFPKEGPSILRIQQVVRGDSAAYFCASSERQGRQPQHFGDGTRLSIL.

The rearrangement joins TRBV14 to TRBJ1-1; no clear D. V was clipped by 5 bases and J by 7 bases, with 5 bases between them. Germline V lookup: CDR1 SGHDN, CDR2 FVKESK. This CDR3 has 10 amino acids. DNA for the CDR3: TGTGCCAGCAGCTGCTATGAAGCTTTCTTT. The encoded protein is CASSCYEAFF.

This chain links TRBV4-2 with TRBJ1-1; 8 nucleotides align to TRBD1. Germline loops: CDR1 LGHNA, CDR2 YNFKEQ. The CDR3 is 15 residues long. V shed 3 bases and J 1 base; nucleotides not matched to a gene: 4. CDR3 sequence (DNA): TGTGCCAGCAGCCAGCAGGGGGCGCAGAACACTGAAGCTTTCTTT. Residues: CASSQQGAQNTEAFF.

The genes are TRBV29-1 and TRBJ1-2, with 9 bases that match TRBD1. The CDR3 runs 12 residues. Trimming took 3 bases from V and 8 from J; bases not matched to a gene: 4. Germline V gene sequence: CDR1 SQVTM, CDR2 ANQGSEA. The CDR3 DNA follows: TGCAGCGTTGACATTACAGGGGGCGGCTACACCTTC. Amino acid sequence: CSVDITGGGYTF.

The chain employs TRBV7-9 and TRBJ2-1; 10 bases are shared with TRBD1. Trimming cost V 5 bases and J 6 bases; bases outside gene matches: 13. The CDR3 contains 17 residues. CDR1 is SEHNR and CDR2 is FQNEAQ in the germline V gene (reference sequence). The CDR3 spells CASSTTPGQGTGNEQFF. The CDR3 DNA is TGTGCCAGCAGCACCACCCCGGGACAGGGGACAGGCAATGAGCAGTTCTTC.

The chain combines TRBV19 with TRBJ1-1; TRBD1 matches at 8 bases. Losses at the gene ends were 10 bases for V and 2 bases for J; bases not matched to a gene: 6. Germline V CDR1 and CDR2: LNHDA, SQIVND (reference sequence). This CDR3 comprises 13 residues. CDR3 in DNA: TGTGCCACACGGACAGGGATCAACACTGAAGCTTTCTTT. This sequence encodes CATRTGINTEAFF.

In this sample, this clone turned up a few times. The V call is TRBV4-2, the J call TRBJ1-2, with a possible D match to TRBD1 (5 bases). V was trimmed by 4 bases and J by 4 bases, leaving 16 bases between them. Germline CDR1 LGHNA, CDR2 YNFKEQ. This CDR3 comprises 15 residues. In nucleotides, the CDR3 is TGTGCCAGCAGCCCCGCGGGGGTTACTGCCTATGGCTACACCTTC. Translated, it gives CASSPAGVTAYGYTF.

The table lists this clone with a few counts. The rearrangement uses TRBV7-2 and TRBJ2-5; 13 bases fit TRBD2. The CDR3 is 14 amino acids. V was clipped by 4 bases and J by 4 bases; unmatched bases: 0. Germline CDR1 is SGHTA and CDR2 is FQGNSA. The CDR3 region is CASSWTSGGETQYF. CDR3 bases: TGTGCCAGCAGCTGGACTAGCGGGGGAGAGACCCAGTACTTC.

The rearrangement uses TRBV4-1 and TRBJ2-4, with TRBD2 matching 13 bases. V was clipped by 5 bases and J by 8 bases; unmatched bases: 6. The CDR3 has 15 residues. Germline CDR1 reads MGHRA; CDR2 reads YSYEKL. The CDR3: CASSFRTSGSDIQYF. The CDR3 nucleotides read TGCGCCAGCAGCTTTAGGACTAGCGGGAGTGACATTCAGTACTTC.

This chain joins TRBV5-1 and TRBJ2-1; 7 positions match TRBD2. Unmatched junction bases numbered 3, after V lost 6 bases and J lost 3 bases. Germline loops: CDR1 SGHRS, CDR2 YFSETQ. The CDR3 sequence is 13 residues long. The CDR3 coding sequence is TGCGCCAGCAACCCTAGCGGCTACAATGAGCAGTTCTTC. Its translation: CASNPSGYNEQFF.

The chain carries TRBV29-1 and TRBJ2-1, with 7 bases lining up with TRBD2. Per the germline V gene, CDR1 is SQVTM and CDR2 is ANQGSEA. Unmatched junction bases numbered 12, after V lost 4 bases and J lost 6 bases. This CDR3 contains 15 residues. CDR3 nucleotides: TGCAGCGTTGGCGGGTGGGGACTACCGGCCAATGAGCAGTTCTTC. Encoded protein: CSVGGWGLPANEQFF.

The V and J genes are TRBV5-1 and TRBJ2-2; possible D gene TRBD2, 5 bases. The CDR3 is 16 residues long. Germline loops: CDR1 SGHRS, CDR2 YFSETQ. V lost 6 bases, J lost 5 bases, and 20 bases lay in between. CDR3 coding DNA: TGCGCCAGCAATTCCTTCCAGAGGGATGGAACCGGGGAGCTGTTTTTT. Encoded protein: CASNSFQRDGTGELFF.

The gene calls are TRBV7-2 and TRBJ2-5; D gene unclear. Germline CDR1 reads SGHTA; CDR2 reads FQGNSA. V lost 3 bases, J lost 2 bases, and 7 bases lay in between. The CDR3 spans 13 residues. The CDR3 bases are TGTGCCAGCAGCTTCTCTTATCAAGAGACCCAGTACTTC. Translated, it gives CASSFSYQETQYF.

The chain recombines TRBV5-1 with TRBJ2-4, with 10 positions matching TRBD2. After removal of 4 bases from V and 0 bases from J, the junction contained 10 bases not matched to a gene. The CDR3 consists of 18 residues. The germline V gene has CDR1 SGHRS and CDR2 YFSETQ. CDR3: CASSRGLAFPLAKNIQYF. CDR3 DNA sequence: TGCGCCAGCAGCCGGGGACTAGCGTTCCCTTTAGCCAAAAACATTCAGTACTTC.